The sequence of this T cell receptor beta chain was determined in a study of blood T cell repertoires in COVID-19. The germline CDR1 and CDR2 sequences are MGHRA and YSYEKL. V dropped 4 bases and J dropped 4 bases, with 19 bases sitting between them. The CDR3 is 17 residues long. Clones were read by immunoSEQ multiplex PCR, and TCRdb kept only the in-frame ones, dropping some. This sample carries over 200,000 clones, 80% to 85% of them seen once, and the ten largest clones take 25% to 35%. The TCR sequence derives from a man in his forties with acute or convalescent COVID-19. The V and J genes are TRBV4-1 and TRBJ1-4, with D tentatively TRBD1 (6 bases). Sequences were obtained from peripheral blood. As DNA, the CDR3 is TGCGCCAGCAGCCGCAGACAAGGGGGTCGAGATAATGAAAAACTGTTTTTT. It yields the protein CASSRRQGGRDNEKLFF.